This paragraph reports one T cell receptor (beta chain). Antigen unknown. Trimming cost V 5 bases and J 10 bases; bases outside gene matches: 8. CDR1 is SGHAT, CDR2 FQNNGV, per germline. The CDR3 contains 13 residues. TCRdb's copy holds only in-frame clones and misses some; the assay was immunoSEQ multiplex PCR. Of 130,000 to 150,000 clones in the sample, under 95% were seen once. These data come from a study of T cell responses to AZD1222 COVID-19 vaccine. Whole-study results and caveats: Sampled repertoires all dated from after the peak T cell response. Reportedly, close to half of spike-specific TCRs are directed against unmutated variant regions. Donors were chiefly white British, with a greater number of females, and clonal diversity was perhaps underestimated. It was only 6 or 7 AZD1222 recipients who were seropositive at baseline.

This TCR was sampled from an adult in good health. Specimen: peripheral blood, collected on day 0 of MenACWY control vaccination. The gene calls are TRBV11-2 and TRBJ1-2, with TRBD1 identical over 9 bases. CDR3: CASSPGQGIYYTF. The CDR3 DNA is TGTGCCAGCAGCCCGGGACAGGGAATCTACTACACCTTC.